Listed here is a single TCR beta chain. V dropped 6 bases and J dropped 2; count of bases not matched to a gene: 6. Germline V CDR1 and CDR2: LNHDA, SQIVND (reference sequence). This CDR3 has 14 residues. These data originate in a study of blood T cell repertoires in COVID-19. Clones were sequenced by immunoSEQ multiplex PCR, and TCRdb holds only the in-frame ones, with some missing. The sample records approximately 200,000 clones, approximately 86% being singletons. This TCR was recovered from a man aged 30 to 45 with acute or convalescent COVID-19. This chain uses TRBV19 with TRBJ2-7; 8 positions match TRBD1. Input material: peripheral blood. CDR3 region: CASSIGQGAYEQYF. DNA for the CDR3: TGTGCCAGTAGCATTGGACAGGGCGCCTACGAGCAGTACTTC.